A selection of T cell receptor beta chains follows, all from one sample in a study of identical twins. One entry per CDR3 protein, called by TCRdb with MiXCR from the 5' RACE reads. The profile shows just under 550,000 distinct CDR3 sequences, about 16% of them singletons. These data also formed part of another study, on yellow fever vaccine responses in identical twins.

The sequenced sample consisted of CD4+ T cells sorted from blood. The source is a young woman in good health. CDR3s include the opening cysteine and the closing phenylalanine or tryptophan. A D gene is named only where the DNA matches it firmly. Expanded clones get a size class; other rows say once, few or many, or leave the size out.

D: .; size: .; J: TRBJ2-6; V: TRBV2; CDR3: CASSMDGRWISGANVLTF; DNA: TGTGCCAGCAGCATGGACGGACGATGGATTTCTGGGGCCAACGTCCTGACTTTC
D: TRBD2; size: .; J: TRBJ2-2; V: TRBV3-1; CDR3: CASSRRTSEGAGELFF; DNA: TGTGCCAGCAGCCGCCGAACTAGCGAGGGTGCCGGGGAGCTGTTTTTT
D: .; size: .; J: TRBJ2-1; V: TRBV7-8; CDR3: CASSLAKMSSYNEQFF; DNA: TGTGCCAGCAGCTTAGCCAAGATGAGCTCCTACAATGAGCAGTTCTTC
D: TRBD2; size: few; J: TRBJ2-5; V: TRBV2; CDR3: CASSAKGLAGGRQETQYF; DNA: TGTGCCAGCAGTGCCAAGGGACTAGCGGGAGGGAGGCAAGAGACCCAGTACTTC
D: .; size: .; J: TRBJ2-5; V: TRBV10-3; CDR3: CAISGGGETQYF; DNA: TGTGCCATCAGTGGAGGGGGAGAGACCCAGTACTTC
D: .; size: .; J: TRBJ1-1; V: TRBV7-9; CDR3: CASSATLSEAFF; DNA: TGTGCCAGCAGCGCTACCTTAAGTGAAGCTTTCTTT
D: TRBD2; size: .; J: TRBJ2-3; V: TRBV7-6; CDR3: CASSFGGLGTDTQYF; DNA: TGTGCCAGCAGCTTCGGGGGGTTGGGCACAGATACGCAGTATTTT
D: .; size: few; J: TRBJ2-7; V: TRBV28; CDR3: CASSLISGLGQYF; DNA: TGTGCCAGCAGTTTAATATCAGGGCTCGGGCAGTACTTC
D: .; size: few; J: TRBJ2-5; V: TRBV24-1; CDR3: CATSDPDRETQYF; DNA: TGTGCCACCAGTGACCCCGACAGAGAGACCCAGTACTTC
D: TRBD1; size: .; J: TRBJ2-1; V: TRBV7-6; CDR3: CTSSAPQGAKGNEQFF; DNA: TGTACCAGCAGCGCGCCCCAGGGGGCTAAAGGGAATGAGCAGTTCTTC
D: .; size: .; J: TRBJ2-2; V: TRBV5-1; CDR3: CASSRQGNANTGELFF; DNA: TGCGCCAGCAGCAGGCAGGGAAACGCGAACACCGGGGAGCTGTTTTTT
D: TRBD2; size: .; J: TRBJ2-3; V: TRBV5-4; CDR3: CASSLRDGLAGGGVTDTQYF; DNA: TGTGCCAGCAGCTTAAGAGACGGACTAGCGGGAGGCGGAGTTACAGATACGCAGTATTTT
D: TRBD2; size: .; J: TRBJ2-5; V: TRBV5-1; CDR3: CASSLRTSGIGETQYF; DNA: TGCGCCAGCAGCTTAAGGACTAGCGGGATCGGGGAGACCCAGTACTTC
D: .; size: .; J: TRBJ1-6; V: TRBV25-1; CDR3: CASSEIGGTNSPLHF; DNA: TGTGCCAGCAGTGAGATTGGGGGCACTAATTCACCCCTCCACTTT
D: TRBD1; size: many; J: TRBJ2-7; V: TRBV12-3/TRBV12-4; CDR3: CASSSSGQLPYEQYF; DNA: TGTGCCAGCAGTAGCTCGGGACAGCTTCCCTACGAGCAGTACTTC
D: TRBD2; size: few; J: TRBJ2-1; V: TRBV20-1; CDR3: CSAASGAYNEQFF; DNA: TGCAGTGCTGCTAGCGGAGCCTACAATGAGCAGTTCTTC